This T cell receptor (beta chain) came from a study of blood T cell repertoires in COVID-19. About the research overall: The samples span acute and convalescent COVID-19 from the United States, Italy and Spain. From T cells, B-cell-depleted T cells, or PBMCs came the material, which was cDNA or gDNA.

Sequencing was performed with immunoSEQ multiplex PCR; in TCRdb, only in-frame clones are kept and a portion is missing. The sample shows 300,000 to 450,000 clones, about 85% of them seen only once. This CDR3 contains 17 residues. Germline-derived CDR1 and CDR2 are GTSNPN and SVGIG (reference sequence). V was pared by 3 bases and J by 1 base, with 19 bases between. The origin of this receptor is a woman aged 18-29 years with acute or convalescent COVID-19. The specimen sequenced was peripheral blood. This chain uses TRBV30 with TRBJ1-5; tentatively, D is TRBD1 (6 bases). CDR3 DNA sequence: TGTGCCTGGAGCAGAGGTTCCGGGACACTAAGCAATCAGCCCCAGCATTTT. Translation gives CAWSRGSGTLSNQPQHF.